This TCR beta chain was captured in a study of shared clonotypes between healthy human individuals (dated by TCRdb to between 2020 and 2021). Background for the entire study: A couple of women and a few men aged 18 to 49 years were included in the cohort. Per donor, three plates each were used for CD4 naive and CD4 memory, two for CD8 naive, and one for CD8 memory. The study deeply sequenced blood TCR repertoires of about 5 healthy adults to estimate repertoire size and the extent of clonotype sharing between individuals. Different laboratories and diverse techniques were used to prepare libraries and sequence TCR repertoires, to increase sequencing depth and limit assay-specific biases. Per donor, leukapheresis produced somewhere between about 0.8 and 9 billion PBMCs.

CD8 naive samples consisted of CD45RO-negative cells that were positively selected for CCR7, yielding a CD45RA+CCR7+ population without TemRA cells. The donors were healthy, HIV-negative adults who had no recently reported acute infections or vaccinations. Only Caucasian adults living in Nashville, Tennessee, USA were represented among the donors. Blood was obtained by leukapheresis, after which PBMCs were separated by Ficoll-Histopaque density gradient centrifugation and cryopreserved in liquid nitrogen vapor phase. Analytical flow cytometry was used to check the purity and quantity of every magnetically sorted T cell population. Each sorted fraction had its genomic DNA isolated and then quantified by UV absorbance on a Nanodrop 2000c. Compared with germline, V lacks 3 bases and J lacks 4 bases; bases without a gene match: 10. Including the terminal cysteine and phenylalanine, the CDR3 comprises 16 residues. Only the CDR3 part of the read is kept: 48 bases, read in frame from the first base. Sequences MNHEY (CDR1) and SVGAGI (CDR2) are obtained from the germline V gene.

As for this clone: The target of this receptor is not known. No quality values exist for individual bases; no much larger clone is one base distant.

Overall results and qualifications from the work: Pairwise subsampling indicated that sequencing depth was expected to affect the degree of clonotype sharing among donors. Only blood was sampled, and tissue TCR repertoires likely differ from those in blood. The genetic and exposure-history diversity represented was limited by the small number of donors. Estimated clonotype richness was generally larger for naive than for memory subsets. Sharing across several donors was observed for approximately 5% of naive CD4, less than 4% of naive CD8, over 2% of memory CD4, and around 0.44% of memory CD8 clonotypes. Compared with non-shared clonotypes, the clonotypes found in all four sorted-subset donors had higher generation probabilities. Even with the large sequencing depth, rarefaction of the sorted-subset datasets indicated that sequencing was incomplete.

TCR CDR3 regions were amplified from genomic DNA by multiplex PCR using the deep immunoSEQ assay. Extracted genomic DNA from each cell subset was distributed evenly across all wells of several immunoSEQ 96-well plates, and each plate was treated as a replicate. For sorted subsets, each replicate PCR was loaded with 200 ng genomic DNA, equivalent to about 30,000 T cell genomes. The purified libraries were quantified using a Qubit 3.0 fluorometer, sized with a Bioanalyzer 2100, and then quantified again using the KAPA Library Quantification kit. A separate single-read 150-cycle Illumina NextSeq 550 flow cell was used to sequence each immunoSEQ 96-well plate. In the authors' own workflow: Because only junctional sequences without quality scores were contained in the immunoSEQ output, filtering matching that applied to full-length reads could not be performed. To assign V/J genes and CDR3, sequences were annotated against IMGT germline references using PyIR, a Python wrapper for IgBLAST v1.9. Reads were removed for weak V/J assignments (E-value above 1e-6), missing CDR3, stop codons, out-of-frame junctions, or ambiguous translated residues. V3J clonotypes were defined as sequences sharing an identical inferred V gene, J gene, and CDR3 amino acid sequence. Percentage overlap between repertoires was calculated by dividing the number of shared unique clonotypes by the size of the smaller repertoire. Repertoire richness was assessed with RTK rarefaction, the Chao1 estimator, and Recon v2.1 estimates of unobserved clonotypes. Generation probabilities for all TCRbeta clonotypes obtained by the gDNA method from a handful of donors were computed using OLGA. This immuneACCESS table, as held by TCRdb, lists in-frame sequences with V and J called but not all clones. Of the missing ones, under half trace to an unresolved V gene in checked studies; the others have no known cause. V and J calls and clone size come straight from that table; D and trimming were deduced from the DNA. In all, the sample holds about 2,200,000 clones, and 85% to 95% of those were seen once. The ten biggest clones cover 1.5% to 2% of the sample.

The chain links TRBV6-5 with TRBJ2-7; 9 nucleotides in the junction match TRBD2. The TCR comes from a man aged 18 to 30 in good health. Some clones in this sample may be carry-over from other donors' samples. Sequencing was performed on naive CD8+ T cells from PBMCs. What this sample's cell subset or site label stands for: CD45RA+CCR7+. The CDR3 sequence is CASSYSLGGRVYEQYF. The DNA sequence is as follows: TGTGCCAGCAGTTATTCCTTGGGCGGGAGGGTGTACGAGCAGTACTTC.